One sample yielded the 20 T cell receptor beta chains listed below, sequenced in a study of cytomegalovirus exposure and HLA in healthy donors. The PCR was carried out with 60 Vbeta primers and 13 Jbeta primers. The method was immunoSEQ multiplex PCR; TCRdb's version includes in-frame clones alone and lacks a portion of them. The profile shows about 160,000 clones, roughly 87% of them singletons. Source material: PBMCs. These receptor sequences come from a girl aged 10-17 years in good health and CMV-seropositive.

V is TRBV19 and J is TRBJ1-2; TRBD1 matches 9 bases. Trimming at V came to 5 bases and at J to 1 base, leaving 14 bases not matched to a gene. This CDR3 is built from 18 residues. In germline, CDR1 is LNHDA, CDR2 SQIVND (reference sequence). The CDR3 DNA reads TGTGCCAGTAGTCCTCCGACAGGGGGATCCTTTATTAACTATGGCTACACCTTC. Its protein is CASSPPTGGSFINYGYTF.

The chain recombines TRBV7-6 with TRBJ1-2, with unresolved D. CDR1 SGHVS and CDR2 FNYEAQ come from the germline V gene. The length of the CDR3 is 13 residues. Trimming pared 0 bases from V and 11 bases from J, leaving 13 bases between. CDR3 in DNA: TGTGCCAGCAGCTTAGCAGGCTCCGGGAGTTACACCTTC. This codes for CASSLAGSGSYTF.

The chain uses TRBV27 and TRBJ2-1; 14 bases are a match to TRBD2. J lost 4 bases, V lost 8 bases, and 10 bases had no gene match. Germline lookup yields CDR1 MNHEY and CDR2 SMNVEV (reference sequence). This CDR3 is 17 amino acids long. The CDR3 protein is CASGGLAGGPRYNEQFF. In DNA form, the CDR3 reads TGTGCCAGCGGAGGACTAGCGGGGGGACCGCGTTACAATGAGCAGTTCTTC.

The chain carries TRBV5-1 and TRBJ2-7; 10 nucleotides agree with TRBD1. The CDR3 runs to 15 residues. The V gene's germline CDR1 is SGHRS and CDR2 YFSETQ. V shed 3 bases, J shed 4 bases, and the junction held 7 bases outside the gene matches. DNA of the CDR3: TGCGCCAGCAGCTACTGGGACAGGGGTATTTACGAGCAGTACTTC. Its translation: CASSYWDRGIYEQYF.

This chain links TRBV5-1 with TRBJ2-1; D may be TRBD2 (5 bases). The CDR3 is 13 residues long. V lost 4 bases and J lost 7, with 12 bases in between. CDR1 and CDR2 from the germline V gene are SGHRS and YFSETQ. As DNA, the CDR3 is TGCGCCAGCAGCCCGGTCCGGGGTAATGAGCAGTTCTTC. It encodes CASSPVRGNEQFF. Filled out from reference TRBV5-1 and TRBJ2-1, the complete variable domain reads KAGVTQTPRYLIKTRGQQVTLSCSPISGHRSVSWYQQTPGQGLQFLFEYFSETQRNKGNFPGRFSGRQFSNSRSEMNVSTLELGDSALYLCASSPVRGNEQFFGPGTRLTVL.

J is TRBJ1-5 and V is TRBV19; 10 bases align to TRBD1. The CDR3 totals 16 residues. Trimming cost V 4 bases and J 4 bases; bases outside gene matches: 7. Germline V CDR1 and CDR2: LNHDA, SQIVND (reference sequence). The DNA of the CDR3 is TGTGCCAGTAGTACAAGACAGGGGGCCTATAATCAGCCCCAGCATTTT. As protein: CASSTRQGAYNQPQHF.

This chain uses TRBV27 with TRBJ2-7, with a tentative D call TRBD2 (5 bases). This CDR3 is 14 amino acids long. V was trimmed by 5 bases and J by 1 base, leaving 12 bases between them. Looked up from germline, CDR1 is MNHEY and CDR2 is SMNVEV (reference sequence). The CDR3 region has the DNA TGTGCCAGCAGTCCCATACCGGGATCCTACGAGCAGTACTTC. This codes for CASSPIPGSYEQYF.

The J gene is TRBJ1-3, the V gene TRBV9; 11 positions agree with TRBD1. Germline V gene lookup returns CDR1 SGDLS and CDR2 YYNGEE. This CDR3 is built from 20 residues. The junction had 13 bases not matched to a gene; V was cut back by 1 base and J by 1 base. CDR3 sequence (DNA): TGTGCCAGCAGCGTATCGGGGTTAGCCGGGGACAGGGGGTCTGGAAACACCATATATTTT. This encodes CASSVSGLAGDRGSGNTIYF.

The genes are TRBV4-1 and TRBJ2-1; 12 nucleotides line up with TRBD2. This CDR3 has 15 amino acids. From germline, CDR1 is MGHRA and CDR2 YSYEKL. The trim removed 4 bases at V and 8 bases at J, leaving 6 bases unmatched. CDR3 coding DNA: TGCGCCAGCAGCCGCTCTAGCGGGAGGGCCGATGAGCAGTTCTTC. Translating gives CASSRSSGRADEQFF.

J is TRBJ1-1 and V is TRBV6-6; D gene uncertain. This CDR3 has 13 amino acids. Germline-derived CDR1 and CDR2 are MNHNY and SVGAGI (reference sequence). V was pared by 6 bases and J by 6 bases, with 14 bases between. The CDR3 spells CASSPFRGPEAFF. The CDR3 nucleotides are TGTGCCAGCAGCCCCTTTCGAGGCCCTGAAGCTTTCTTT.

The chain uses TRBV6-1 and TRBJ2-1; 14 bases line up with TRBD2. CDR1 is MNHNS, CDR2 SASEGT, per germline. The CDR3 is 16 amino acids. Trimming removed 4 bases from V and 4 bases from J; junction bases left unmatched: 3. In nucleotides, the CDR3 is TGTGCCAGCAGTGTGGGACTAGCGGGAGTTTACAATGAGCAGTTCTTC. Protein sequence: CASSVGLAGVYNEQFF.

The chain employs TRBV11-3 and TRBJ2-3; D is unclear. The CDR3 runs 14 residues. Germline CDR1 is SGHNT and CDR2 is YENEEA. V was pared by 3 bases and J by 0 bases, with 7 bases between. The CDR3 is CASSFDSSTDTQYF. DNA of the CDR3: TGTGCCAGCAGCTTCGACTCTAGCACAGATACGCAGTATTTT.

The V call is TRBV9, the J call TRBJ1-5; D is possibly TRBD1 (5 bases). This CDR3 contains 14 residues. Germline-derived CDR1 and CDR2 are SGDLS and YYNGEE. V was pared by 0 bases and J by 5 bases, with 9 bases between. The CDR3 region has the DNA TGTGCCAGCAGCGTAGCAGGGTTAGATCAGCCCCAGCATTTT. It specifies CASSVAGLDQPQHF.

This chain joins TRBV11-2 and TRBJ2-1; 12 bases are shared with TRBD2. CDR3 length: 16 residues. The V segment lost 5 bases and the J segment 2 bases; nucleotides outside the gene matches: 4. Per germline, CDR1 SGHAT and CDR2 FQNNGV. The DNA of the CDR3 is TGTGCCAGCAGCCCGGGGACTAGCGGGCCCTACAATGAGCAGTTCTTC. This translates into CASSPGTSGPYNEQFF.

The chain recombines TRBV5-4 with TRBJ1-2; the D gene is possibly TRBD1 (5 bases). The V end was cut by 2 bases, the J end by 4 bases, with 18 bases between. This CDR3 comprises 16 residues. The germline CDR1 and CDR2 sequences are SGHNT and YYREEE (reference sequence). The CDR3 DNA follows: TGTGCCAGCAGCTTCGGACAACTCTCCCCCGCCTATGGCTACACCTTC. Amino acid sequence: CASSFGQLSPAYGYTF. The variable domain in full, completed from reference TRBV5-4 and TRBJ1-2, reads ETGVTQSPTHLIKTRGQQVTLRCSSQSGHNTVSWYQQALGQGPQFIFQYYREEENGRGNFPPRFSGLQFPNYSSELNVNALELDDSALYLCASSFGQLSPAYGYTFGSGTRLTVV.

The rearrangement links TRBV7-6 to TRBJ2-1; D is possibly TRBD2 (7 bases). Per germline, CDR1 SGHVS and CDR2 FNYEAQ. The CDR3 has 17 amino acids. V was pared by 5 bases and J by 4 bases, with 21 bases between. The CDR3 region is CASSPGIRGALYNEQFF. CDR3 sequence (DNA): TGTGCCAGCAGCCCCGGTATTCGGGGGGCCTTATACAATGAGCAGTTCTTC.

J is TRBJ2-7 and V is TRBV7-8, with 13 bases fitting TRBD2. The CDR3 length is 15 residues. The germline V gene encodes CDR1 SGHVS and CDR2 FQNEAQ. Trimming at V came to 5 bases and at J to 5 bases, leaving 6 bases not matched to a gene. CDR3 protein: CASSEWTSGSHEQYF. In DNA form, the CDR3 reads TGTGCCAGCAGCGAATGGACTAGCGGGAGCCACGAGCAGTACTTC.

The V and J genes are TRBV5-4 and TRBJ2-3, with 7 bases identical to TRBD1. CDR1 SGHNT and CDR2 YYREEE come from the germline V gene (reference sequence). The CDR3 totals 15 residues. The J segment lost 2 bases and the V segment lost 1 base, leaving 4 bases of the junction unmatched. CDR3 nucleotides: TGTGCCAGCAGCTTGTTGGGGACAGACACAGATACGCAGTATTTT. This codes for CASSLLGTDTDTQYF.

CDR3 in amino acids: CASSLAGSSETQYF. The CDR3 nucleotides read TGCGCCAGCAGCTTGGCAGGGTCATCGGAGACCCAGTACTTC. This rearrangement joins TRBV5-1 to TRBJ2-5; maybe TRBD1 (5 bases). V was shortened by 0 bases and J by 5 bases, with 11 bases between the two germline ends. This CDR3 region has 14 residues. The germline gives CDR1 SGHRS, CDR2 YFSETQ. The full variable domain, with the rest looked up from reference TRBV5-1 and TRBJ2-5, is KAGVTQTPRYLIKTRGQQVTLSCSPISGHRSVSWYQQTPGQGLQFLFEYFSETQRNKGNFPGRFSGRQFSNSRSEMNVSTLELGDSALYLCASSLAGSSETQYFGPGTRLLVL.

This clone has more than one count but fewer than ten. The chain recombines TRBV7-6 with TRBJ2-1, with TRBD2 matching 7 bases. With V trimmed by 1 base and J by 1 base, 7 bases remained unmatched. This CDR3 is built from 17 residues. CDR1 and CDR2 from the germline V gene are SGHVS and FNYEAQ. The DNA for the CDR3 is TGTGCCAGCAGCTTAGGAATAATGGGGGGGTCCTACAATGAGCAGTTCTTC. It encodes CASSLGIMGGSYNEQFF.